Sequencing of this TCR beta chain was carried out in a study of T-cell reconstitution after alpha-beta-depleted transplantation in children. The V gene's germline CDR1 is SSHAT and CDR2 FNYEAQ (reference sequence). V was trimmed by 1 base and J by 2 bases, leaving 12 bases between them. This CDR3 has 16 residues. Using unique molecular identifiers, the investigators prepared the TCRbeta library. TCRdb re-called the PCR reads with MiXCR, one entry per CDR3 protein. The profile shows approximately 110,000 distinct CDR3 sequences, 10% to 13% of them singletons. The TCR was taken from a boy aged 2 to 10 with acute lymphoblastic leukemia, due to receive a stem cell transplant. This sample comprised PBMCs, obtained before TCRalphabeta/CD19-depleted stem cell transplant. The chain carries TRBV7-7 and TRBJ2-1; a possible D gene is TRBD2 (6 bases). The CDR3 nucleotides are TGTGCCAGCAGCTTAGGTTTACGGGAGCCCTACAATGAGCAGTTCTTC. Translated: CASSLGLREPYNEQFF.